The sequence of this TCR beta chain was determined in a study of T-cell memory formation after mild COVID-19. CDR3 length equals 15 residues. V lost 0 bases to trimming and J lost 2 bases, with 10 bases between them. CDR1 SGHVS and CDR2 FNYEAQ come from the germline V gene. UMIs and sample barcodes were carried by the TCR alpha and TCR beta cDNA libraries that 5'RACE produced using constant-segment primers. One entry per CDR3 protein results from TCRdb running MiXCR on the 5' RACE reads. Here the sample spans 110,000 to 150,000 distinct CDR3 sequences, under 30% being singletons. This clonotype has just a few counts.

Sequenced sample: PBMCs or a T cell subset sorted from them (not recorded which). This TCR was sampled from an adult woman who had mild COVID-19 (a few samples of this study predate the infection). Cell type and time point are not known. V is TRBV7-6 and J is TRBJ2-5; D unresolved. The CDR3 loop reads CASSLAVGSQETQYF. CDR3 sequence (DNA): TGTGCCAGCAGCTTAGCCGTAGGGTCACAAGAGACCCAGTACTTC.